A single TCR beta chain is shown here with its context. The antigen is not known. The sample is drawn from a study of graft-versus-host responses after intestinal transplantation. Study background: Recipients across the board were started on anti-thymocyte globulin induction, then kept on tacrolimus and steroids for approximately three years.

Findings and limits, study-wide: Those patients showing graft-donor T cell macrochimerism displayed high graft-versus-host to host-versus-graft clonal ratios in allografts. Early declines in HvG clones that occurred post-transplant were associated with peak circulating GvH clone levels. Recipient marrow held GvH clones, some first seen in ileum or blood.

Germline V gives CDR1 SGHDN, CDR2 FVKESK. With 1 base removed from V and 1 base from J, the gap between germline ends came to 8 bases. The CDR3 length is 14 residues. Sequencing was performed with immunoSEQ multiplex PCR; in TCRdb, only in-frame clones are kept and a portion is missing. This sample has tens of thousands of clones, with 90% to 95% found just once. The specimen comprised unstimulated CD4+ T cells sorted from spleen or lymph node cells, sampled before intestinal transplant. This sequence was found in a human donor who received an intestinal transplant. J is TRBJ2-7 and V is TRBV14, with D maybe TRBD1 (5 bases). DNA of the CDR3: TGTGCCAGCAGCCAAGGCAGGGTTTCCTACGAGCAGTACTTC. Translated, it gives CASSQGRVSYEQYF.